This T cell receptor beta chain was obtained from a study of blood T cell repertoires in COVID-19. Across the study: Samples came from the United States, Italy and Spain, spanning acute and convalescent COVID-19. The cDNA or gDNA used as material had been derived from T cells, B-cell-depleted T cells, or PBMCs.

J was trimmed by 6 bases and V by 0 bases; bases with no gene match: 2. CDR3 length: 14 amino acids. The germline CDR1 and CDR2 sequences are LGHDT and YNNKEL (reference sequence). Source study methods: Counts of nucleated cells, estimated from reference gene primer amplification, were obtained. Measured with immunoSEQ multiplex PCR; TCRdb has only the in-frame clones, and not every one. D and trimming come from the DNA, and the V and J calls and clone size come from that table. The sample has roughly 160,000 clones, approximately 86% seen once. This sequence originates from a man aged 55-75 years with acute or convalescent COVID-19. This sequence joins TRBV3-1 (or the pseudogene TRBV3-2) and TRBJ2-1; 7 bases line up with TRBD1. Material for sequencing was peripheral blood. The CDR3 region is CASSQDGTVNEQFF. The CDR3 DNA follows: TGTGCCAGCAGCCAAGACGGGACAGTCAATGAGCAGTTCTTC.